This T cell receptor beta chain was profiled in a study of cytomegalovirus exposure and HLA in healthy donors. General study points: Researchers counted approximately 160 TCR beta chains as cytomegalovirus-associated.

About this clone: The antigen is unknown.

Germline V gene lookup returns CDR1 MNHEY and CDR2 SMNVEV (reference sequence). The CDR3 contains 14 residues. The V gene lost 0 bases and the J gene lost 0 bases, with 5 bases spanning the gap. Use of 60 Vbeta and 13 Jbeta primers characterized the PCR. Sequencing used immunoSEQ multiplex PCR; TCRdb keeps in-frame clones, though not all of them. Here the sample spans approximately 150,000 clones, 78% being singletons. The sequenced sample consisted of PBMCs. V is TRBV27 and J is TRBJ1-1; D gene uncertain. The clonotype comes from a woman aged 45-60 years in good health and CMV-seropositive. CDR3 loop: CASSLSAMNTEAFF. CDR3 bases: TGTGCCAGCAGTTTATCCGCTATGAACACTGAAGCTTTCTTT.